This note documents a single T cell receptor beta chain sequence. The germline V gene has CDR1 MNHEY and CDR2 SVGEGT. CDR3 length equals 14 residues. V shed 2 bases and J shed 1 base, with 8 bases lying between them. These data belong to a study of blood T cell repertoires in COVID-19. Study in general: Researchers got acute and convalescent COVID-19 samples from the United States, Italy and Spain. Sources were T cells, B-cell-depleted T cells, or PBMCs; the material itself was cDNA or gDNA.

In the study's own analysis: Nucleated cell counts were estimated from reference gene primer amplification. Data came from immunoSEQ multiplex PCR; TCRdb stores just in-frame clones and leaves some out. V and J calls and clone size are those listed in that table; D and trimming were worked out from the DNA. The table has about 88,000 clones, more than 90% seen once. This sequence was found in a man aged 55 to 69 with acute or convalescent COVID-19. Sequencing was done on a sample of peripheral blood. The rearrangement joins TRBV6-2 or TRBV6-3 to TRBJ1-1, with a tentative D call TRBD1 (5 bases). The CDR3 DNA reads as TGTGCCAGCAGTTACCCGACAGCGAACACTGAAGCTTTCTTT. It encodes CASSYPTANTEAFF.